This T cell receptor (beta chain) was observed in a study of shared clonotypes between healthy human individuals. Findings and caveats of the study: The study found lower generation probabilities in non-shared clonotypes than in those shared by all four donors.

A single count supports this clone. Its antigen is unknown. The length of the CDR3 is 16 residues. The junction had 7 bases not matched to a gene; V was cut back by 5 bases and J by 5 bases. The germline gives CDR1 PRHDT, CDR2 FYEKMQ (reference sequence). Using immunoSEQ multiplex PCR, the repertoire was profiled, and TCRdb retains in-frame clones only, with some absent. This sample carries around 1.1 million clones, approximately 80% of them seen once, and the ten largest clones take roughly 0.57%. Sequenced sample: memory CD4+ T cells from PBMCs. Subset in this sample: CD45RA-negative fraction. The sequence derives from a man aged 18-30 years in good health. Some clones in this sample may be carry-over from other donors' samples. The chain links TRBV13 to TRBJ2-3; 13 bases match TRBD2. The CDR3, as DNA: TGTGCCAGCAGCGTGACTAGCGGGAGGTTACAAGATACGCAGTATTTT. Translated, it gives CASSVTSGRLQDTQYF.